The entry below gives a single TCR beta chain sequence along with its context. Described time point: newly diagnosed GD, antithyroid drugs for less than 3 months. PBMCs provided the RNA from which the TCR library was made. Construction of the TCR beta libraries employed iRepertoire HTBI primers in conjunction with Arm-PCR of CDR3 regions. TCRdb analysed the multiplex PCR reads with MiXCR anew, one entry per CDR3 protein. The sample holds hundreds of thousands of distinct CDR3 sequences, about 16% seen once. The V gene end was trimmed by 7 bases and the J gene end by 2 bases; junction bases not matched to a gene: 8. The CDR3 extends over 16 amino acids. Per the germline V gene, CDR1 is MDHEN and CDR2 is SYDVKM. The record originates from a study of regulatory T cells in long-lasting Graves disease. Another study also made use of these data, one on T cells in Graves' hyperthyroidism and ophthalmopathy.

V gene TRBV28 combines with J gene TRBJ2-3; 11 bases line up with TRBD2. The clonotype comes from a man in his late teens or twenties with Graves disease. The specimen was peripheral blood mononuclear cells (PBMCs), collected at new diagnosis, from a patient treated with antithyroid drugs. The CDR3 sequence is CASKGPGLADTDTQYF. The CDR3 region has the DNA TGTGCCAGCAAGGGTCCGGGACTAGCGGACACAGATACGCAGTATTTT. Looking up the rest from reference TRBV28 and TRBJ2-3 gives the full variable domain: DVKVTQSSRYLVKRTGEKVFLECVQDMDHENMFWYRQDPGLGLRLIYFSYDVKMKEKGDIPEGYSVSREKKERFSLILESASTNQTSMYLCASKGPGLADTDTQYFGPGTRLTVL.